These 17 T cell receptor beta chains were all obtained from the same sample, sequenced in a study of blood T cell repertoires in COVID-19. The protocol was immunoSEQ multiplex PCR, while the TCRdb copy is restricted to in-frame clones and leaves out a portion. Found here are some 37,000 clones, approximately 81% of them singletons; the top ten hold roughly 29%. Sequenced: peripheral blood. These receptors were obtained from a man aged 80 or over with active or convalescent COVID-19.

In its sample, this clone was seen a few times. This chain connects TRBV29-1 to TRBJ2-7, with D maybe TRBD1 (6 bases). This CDR3 is 16 amino acids long. CDR1 SQVTM and CDR2 ANQGSEA come from the germline V gene. V gave up 6 bases and J gave up 0 bases, with 21 bases separating them. The CDR3 loop is CSVAGDLGEFSYEQYF. The DNA for the CDR3 is TGCAGCGTCGCAGGGGATTTGGGGGAATTCTCCTACGAGCAGTACTTC.

The chain couples TRBV5-6 to TRBJ2-5; TRBD2 matches 7 bases. Germline V CDR1 and CDR2: SGHDT, YYEEEE. V shed 3 bases and J 4 bases; nucleotides not matched to a gene: 6. This CDR3 comprises 14 residues. CDR3 in DNA: TGTGCCAGCAGCTGGGAGGGTTTTCCAGAGACCCAGTACTTC. It translates to CASSWEGFPETQYF.

The chain has TRBV27 and TRBJ1-1; D is unresolved. V lost 5 bases and J 0 bases, leaving 16 bases between the germline ends. The CDR3 has 16 residues. CDR1 is MNHEY, CDR2 SMNVEV, per germline (reference sequence). DNA of the CDR3: TGTGCCAGCAGTCCCCGGGGAGGTACTATGAACACTGAAGCTTTCTTT. It yields the protein CASSPRGGTMNTEAFF.

The gene calls are TRBV21-1 and TRBJ1-1. TRBV21-1 corresponds to a pseudogene. The CDR3 totals 14 residues. The CDR3 is CASSKGSARTEAFF. The CDR3 DNA follows: TGTGCCAGCAGCAAAGGGTCTGCGAGAACTGAAGCTTTCTTT.

The chain has TRBV29-1 and TRBJ1-1, with a weak D call TRBD1 (6 bases). The V gene's germline CDR1 is SQVTM and CDR2 ANQGSEA. The length of the CDR3 is 13 residues. Deletions cut 6 bases from V and 4 bases from J, with 15 bases between. CDR3 bases: TGCAGCGTACAACAGGGCTTGGCCACTGAAGCTTTCTTT. This codes for CSVQQGLATEAFF.

The chain employs TRBV5-6 and TRBJ2-2; D unclear. The CDR3 covers 14 residues. V lost 0 bases and J lost 3, with 6 bases in between. Looked up from germline, CDR1 is SGHDT and CDR2 is YYEEEE. The CDR3: CASSLASYTGELFF. CDR3 DNA: TGTGCCAGCAGCTTGGCGAGTTACACCGGGGAGCTGTTTTTT.

The chain carries TRBV7-7 and TRBJ2-2; 10 nucleotides line up with TRBD1. The CDR3 is made up of 15 amino acids. J gave up 4 bases and V 5 bases, and 4 bases lay outside the gene matches. Germline lookup yields CDR1 SSHAT and CDR2 FNYEAQ (reference sequence). This chain's CDR3 is CASSPDRGLTGELFF. CDR3 DNA: TGTGCCAGCAGCCCAGACAGGGGGCTCACCGGGGAGCTGTTTTTT.

The chain links TRBV6-1 to TRBJ2-3, with D tentatively TRBD2 (7 bases). The V gene lost 2 bases and the J gene lost 0 bases, with 12 bases spanning the gap. The CDR3 extends over 16 amino acids. Germline V gives CDR1 MNHNS, CDR2 SASEGT. The CDR3 loop reads CASSELAGASTDTQYF. CDR3 sequence (DNA): TGTGCCAGCAGTGAACTGGCGGGGGCTAGCACAGATACGCAGTATTTT.

V usage is TRBV6-5 and J usage is TRBJ1-2, with D possibly matching TRBD1 (6 bases). The V gene lost 6 bases and the J gene lost 7 bases, with 21 bases spanning the gap. The CDR3 loop spans 15 amino acids. CDR1 and CDR2 (germline): MNHEY, SVGAGI. CDR3 nucleotides: TGTGCCAGCAGCGACCATGAGGGGGGGTTGGGTGGCTACACCTTC. Its translation: CASSDHEGGLGGYTF.

CDR3 DNA: TGTGCCAGCAGCCTAAGGCGTAGAAGCGGTGAGACCCAGTACTTC. This translates into CASSLRRRSGETQYF. This chain joins TRBV3-1 (or the pseudogene TRBV3-2) and TRBJ2-5; the D gene is possibly TRBD2 (5 bases). With 4 bases removed from V and 5 bases from J, the gap between germline ends came to 17 bases. CDR3 length: 15 residues. Germline CDR1 is LGHDT and CDR2 is YNNKEL (reference sequence).

This clone turned up a few times. The chain links TRBV29-1 to TRBJ2-1, with unresolved D. This CDR3 region has 10 residues. V lost 4 bases and J lost 7, with 5 bases in between. Germline lookup yields CDR1 SQVTM and CDR2 ANQGSEA. DNA for the CDR3: TGCAGCGTTGTCCTTAATGAGCAGTTCTTC. This sequence encodes CSVVLNEQFF.

The J gene is TRBJ2-2, the V gene TRBV5-4, with 12 positions matching TRBD2. Germline CDR1 is SGHNT and CDR2 is YYREEE (reference sequence). V trimming: 3 bases; J trimming: 6 bases; junction bases outside the gene matches: 12. The CDR3 is 18 amino acids. The CDR3 DNA reads as TGTGCCAGCAGCTCGGGACTACGACTAGCGGGGGAGGCCGGGGAGCTGTTTTTT. Amino acid sequence: CASSSGLRLAGEAGELFF.

The sample holds one count of this clone. In DNA form, the CDR3 reads TGTGCCAGTAGTCGACAGTCCCAAGTTTTTACCCAGTACTTC. As protein: CASSRQSQVFTQYF. The chain couples TRBV19 to TRBJ2-5, with D possibly TRBD1 on 5 matching bases. Trimming stripped 5 bases from V and 8 bases from J, with 18 bases between. The length of the CDR3 is 14 residues. Germline assignment: CDR1 LNHDA and CDR2 SQIVND (reference sequence). Full variable domain (rest looked up from reference TRBV19 and TRBJ2-5): DGGITQSPKYLFRKEGQNVTLSCEQNLNHDAMYWYRQDPGQGLRLIYYSQIVNDFQKGDIAEGYSVSREKKESFPLTVTSAQKNPTAFYLCASSRQSQVFTQYFGPGTRLLVL.

This rearrangement joins TRBV5-4 to TRBJ2-1; 14 positions match TRBD2. The CDR3 is 15 residues long. Germline assignment: CDR1 SGHNT and CDR2 YYREEE (reference sequence). J gave up 6 bases and V 9 bases, and 8 bases lay outside the gene matches. The CDR3 spells CATTSGRVGGNEQFF. The CDR3 DNA sequence: TGTGCCACGACTAGCGGGAGGGTCGGGGGCAATGAGCAGTTCTTC.

This rearrangement joins TRBV28 to TRBJ2-2; D not certain. The CDR3 has 16 residues. Germline assignment: CDR1 MDHEN and CDR2 SYDVKM. V was cut by 2 bases and J by 0 bases, with 10 bases left in between. CDR3 bases: TGTGCCAGCAGTTTAACCGGCCAGGCGAACACCGGGGAGCTGTTTTTT. Amino acids: CASSLTGQANTGELFF.

V usage is TRBV4-1 and J usage is TRBJ2-5; tentative D call: TRBD1 (6 bases). Germline CDR1 is MGHRA and CDR2 is YSYEKL. The CDR3 has 14 residues. V shed 2 bases and J shed 1 base, with 8 bases lying between them. DNA for the CDR3: TGCGCCAGCAGCCAACAGGGGCCCCAAGAGACCCAGTACTTC. Its translation is CASSQQGPQETQYF.

V and J are TRBV4-1 and TRBJ1-2; perhaps TRBD1 as D (5 bases). Germline lookup yields CDR1 MGHRA and CDR2 YSYEKL. Deletions cut 0 bases from V and 3 bases from J, with 11 bases between. The CDR3 sequence is 15 residues long. CDR3 loop: CASSQDQGGYYGYTF. In DNA form, the CDR3 reads TGCGCCAGCAGCCAAGATCAGGGCGGATACTATGGCTACACCTTC.